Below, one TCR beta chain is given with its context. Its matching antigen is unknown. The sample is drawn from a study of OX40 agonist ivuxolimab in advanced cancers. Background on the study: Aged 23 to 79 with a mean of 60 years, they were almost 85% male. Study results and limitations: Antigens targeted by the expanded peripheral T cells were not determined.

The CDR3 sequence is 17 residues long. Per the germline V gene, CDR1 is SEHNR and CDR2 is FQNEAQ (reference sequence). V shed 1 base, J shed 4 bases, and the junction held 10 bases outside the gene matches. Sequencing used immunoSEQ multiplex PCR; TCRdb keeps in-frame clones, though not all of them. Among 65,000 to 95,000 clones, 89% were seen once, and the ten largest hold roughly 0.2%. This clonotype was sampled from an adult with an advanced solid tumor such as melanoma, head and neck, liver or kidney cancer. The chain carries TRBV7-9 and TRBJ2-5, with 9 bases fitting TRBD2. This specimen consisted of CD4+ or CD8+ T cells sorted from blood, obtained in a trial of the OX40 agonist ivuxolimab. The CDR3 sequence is CASSLGRAGGVIETQYF. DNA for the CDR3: TGTGCCAGCAGCTTAGGTCGTGCGGGAGGGGTCATAGAGACCCAGTACTTC.